A single sample gave rise to the 4 T cell receptor beta chains below, sequenced in a study of human T cells and chemical hapten exposure. TCRdb re-called the RACE reads with MiXCR, one entry per CDR3 protein. The sample yields approximately 260,000 distinct CDR3 sequences, approximately 8.6% seen once. Time point denoted: pre-sensitization, week 0. Noted treatment: therapeutic diphenylcyclopropenone sensitization with weekly scalp DPC. Sequences were derived from whole blood, sampled in connection with sensitization to the hapten diphenylcyclopropenone (DPC). The receptors stem from a woman between 35 and 50 years old with alopecia areata. Some clones in this sample may be carry-over from other donors' samples.

In nucleotides, the CDR3 is TGTGCCAGCAGTTACTCTTCCCCGGGACAGAGGGCCTACGAGCAGTACTTC. Its protein product is CASSYSSPGQRAYEQYF. The rearrangement links TRBV6-1 to TRBJ2-7; 7 nucleotides align to TRBD1. The CDR3 loop spans 17 amino acids. The ends lost 5 bases at V and 2 bases at J; junction bases unmatched: 15. Germline assignment: CDR1 MNHNS and CDR2 SASEGT.

In this sample, this clonotype turned up a few times. The J gene is TRBJ2-7, the V gene TRBV12-3 or TRBV12-4; D ambiguous. The CDR3 runs 13 residues. Trimming left V 5 bases short and J 5 bases short, with 13 bases between. CDR3 sequence reads: CASSPWAGDEQYF. As DNA, the CDR3 is TGTGCCAGCAGTCCTTGGGCTGGGGACGAGCAGTACTTC.

This chain joins TRBV20-1 and TRBJ2-2; 8 bases line up with TRBD2. Germline loops: CDR1 DFQATT, CDR2 SNEGSKA (reference sequence). The length of the CDR3 is 15 residues. J gave up 5 bases and V 8 bases, and 13 bases lay outside the gene matches. The DNA for the CDR3 is TGCAGTCGCACGGGAGGGCCCCAAAAAACCGGGGAGCTGTTTTTT. This sequence encodes CSRTGGPQKTGELFF.

This clonotype was counted a few times. The chain employs TRBV6-2 or TRBV6-3 and TRBJ2-3; D possibly corresponds to TRBD2 (5 bases). CDR1 is MNHEY, CDR2 SVGEGT, per germline. Trimming took 6 bases from V and 0 from J, leaving 13 bases between them. The CDR3 is 15 amino acids. CDR3 sequence: CASSDSAASTDTQYF. The CDR3 DNA reads as TGTGCCAGCAGCGACTCAGCGGCCAGCACAGATACGCAGTATTTT.